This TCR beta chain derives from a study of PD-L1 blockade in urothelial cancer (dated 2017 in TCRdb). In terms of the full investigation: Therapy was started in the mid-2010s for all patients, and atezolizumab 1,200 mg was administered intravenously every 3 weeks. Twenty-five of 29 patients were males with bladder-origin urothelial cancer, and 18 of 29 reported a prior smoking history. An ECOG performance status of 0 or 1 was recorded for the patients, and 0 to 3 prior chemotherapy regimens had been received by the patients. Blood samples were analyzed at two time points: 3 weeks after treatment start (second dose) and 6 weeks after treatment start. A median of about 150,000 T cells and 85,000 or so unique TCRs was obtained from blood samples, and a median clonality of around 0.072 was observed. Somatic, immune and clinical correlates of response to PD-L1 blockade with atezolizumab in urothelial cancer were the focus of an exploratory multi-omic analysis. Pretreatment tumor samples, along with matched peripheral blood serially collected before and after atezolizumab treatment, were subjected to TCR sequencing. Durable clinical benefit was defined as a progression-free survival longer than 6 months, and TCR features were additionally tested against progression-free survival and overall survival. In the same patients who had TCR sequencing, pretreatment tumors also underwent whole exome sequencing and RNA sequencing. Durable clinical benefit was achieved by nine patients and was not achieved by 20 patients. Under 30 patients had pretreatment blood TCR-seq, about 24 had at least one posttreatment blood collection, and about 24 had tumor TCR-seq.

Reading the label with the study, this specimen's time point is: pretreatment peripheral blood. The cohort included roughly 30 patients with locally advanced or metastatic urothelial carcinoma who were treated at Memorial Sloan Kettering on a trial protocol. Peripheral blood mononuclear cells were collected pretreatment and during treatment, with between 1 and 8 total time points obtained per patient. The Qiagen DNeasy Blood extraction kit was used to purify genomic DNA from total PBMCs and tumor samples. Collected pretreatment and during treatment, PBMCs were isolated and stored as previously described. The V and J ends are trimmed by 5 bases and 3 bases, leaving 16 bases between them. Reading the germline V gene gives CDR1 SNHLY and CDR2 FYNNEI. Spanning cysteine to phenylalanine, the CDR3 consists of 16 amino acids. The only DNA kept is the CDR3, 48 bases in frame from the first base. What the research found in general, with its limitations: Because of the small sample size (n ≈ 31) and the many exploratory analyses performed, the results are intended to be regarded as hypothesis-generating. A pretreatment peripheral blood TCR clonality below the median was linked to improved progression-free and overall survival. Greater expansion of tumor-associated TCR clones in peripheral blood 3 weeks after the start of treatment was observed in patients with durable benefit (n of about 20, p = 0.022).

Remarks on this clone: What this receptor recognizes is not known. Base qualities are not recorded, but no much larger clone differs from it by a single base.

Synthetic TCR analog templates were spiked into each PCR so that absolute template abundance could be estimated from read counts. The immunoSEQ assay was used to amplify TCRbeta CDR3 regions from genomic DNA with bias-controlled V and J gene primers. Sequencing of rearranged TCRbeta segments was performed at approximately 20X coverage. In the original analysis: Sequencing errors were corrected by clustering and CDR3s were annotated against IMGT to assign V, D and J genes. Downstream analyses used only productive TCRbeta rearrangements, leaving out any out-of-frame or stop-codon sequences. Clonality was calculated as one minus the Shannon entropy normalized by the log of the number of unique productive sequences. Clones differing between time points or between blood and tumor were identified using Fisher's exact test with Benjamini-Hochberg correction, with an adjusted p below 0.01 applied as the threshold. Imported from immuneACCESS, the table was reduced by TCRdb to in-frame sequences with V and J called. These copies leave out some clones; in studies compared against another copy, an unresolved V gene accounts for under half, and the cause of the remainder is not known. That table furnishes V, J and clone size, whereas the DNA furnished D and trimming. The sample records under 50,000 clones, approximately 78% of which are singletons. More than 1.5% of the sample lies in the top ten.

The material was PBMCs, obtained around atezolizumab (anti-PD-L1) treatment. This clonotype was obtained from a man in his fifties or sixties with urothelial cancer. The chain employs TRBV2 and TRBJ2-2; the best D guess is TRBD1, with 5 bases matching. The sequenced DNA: TGTGCCAGCAGTACACAGGAAAAGGGTTACACCGGGGAGCTGTTTTTT. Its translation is CASSTQEKGYTGELFF. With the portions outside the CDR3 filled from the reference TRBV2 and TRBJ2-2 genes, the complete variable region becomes EPEVTQTPSHQVTQMGQEVILRCVPISNHLYFYWYRQILGQKVEFLVSFYNNEISEKSEIFDDQFSVERPDGSNFTLKIRSTKLEDSAMYFCASSTQEKGYTGELFFGEGSRLTVL.